This TCR beta chain came from a study of beta chain features in type 1 diabetes. Germline-derived CDR1 and CDR2 are MNHNS and SASEGT. This CDR3 is built from 19 residues. The junction had 13 bases not matched to a gene; V was cut back by 1 base and J by 1 base. TCRB transcripts that were expressed got sequenced, as all of the isolated RNA had been reverse transcribed. TCRdb's table, derived via immunoSEQ multiplex PCR, lists solely in-frame clones and lacks some. The repertoire holds about 150,000 clones, with about a tenth as singletons. Whole-study results and caveats: Moderately but significantly shorter TCRB CDR3s were found in Type 1 diabetes patients in all four CD4+ subsets.

Note on this clone: Its antigen is unknown.

This chain links TRBV6-1 with TRBJ1-5; 7 positions match TRBD1. This clonotype was obtained from a man younger than 40 with type 1 diabetes. The source material was central memory CD4+ T cells from blood. The CDR3 nucleotides are TGTGCCAGCAGTGAAGGTAACAGGGGCTTGAGGTTGAGCAATCAGCCCCAGCATTTT. It translates to CASSEGNRGLRLSNQPQHF.